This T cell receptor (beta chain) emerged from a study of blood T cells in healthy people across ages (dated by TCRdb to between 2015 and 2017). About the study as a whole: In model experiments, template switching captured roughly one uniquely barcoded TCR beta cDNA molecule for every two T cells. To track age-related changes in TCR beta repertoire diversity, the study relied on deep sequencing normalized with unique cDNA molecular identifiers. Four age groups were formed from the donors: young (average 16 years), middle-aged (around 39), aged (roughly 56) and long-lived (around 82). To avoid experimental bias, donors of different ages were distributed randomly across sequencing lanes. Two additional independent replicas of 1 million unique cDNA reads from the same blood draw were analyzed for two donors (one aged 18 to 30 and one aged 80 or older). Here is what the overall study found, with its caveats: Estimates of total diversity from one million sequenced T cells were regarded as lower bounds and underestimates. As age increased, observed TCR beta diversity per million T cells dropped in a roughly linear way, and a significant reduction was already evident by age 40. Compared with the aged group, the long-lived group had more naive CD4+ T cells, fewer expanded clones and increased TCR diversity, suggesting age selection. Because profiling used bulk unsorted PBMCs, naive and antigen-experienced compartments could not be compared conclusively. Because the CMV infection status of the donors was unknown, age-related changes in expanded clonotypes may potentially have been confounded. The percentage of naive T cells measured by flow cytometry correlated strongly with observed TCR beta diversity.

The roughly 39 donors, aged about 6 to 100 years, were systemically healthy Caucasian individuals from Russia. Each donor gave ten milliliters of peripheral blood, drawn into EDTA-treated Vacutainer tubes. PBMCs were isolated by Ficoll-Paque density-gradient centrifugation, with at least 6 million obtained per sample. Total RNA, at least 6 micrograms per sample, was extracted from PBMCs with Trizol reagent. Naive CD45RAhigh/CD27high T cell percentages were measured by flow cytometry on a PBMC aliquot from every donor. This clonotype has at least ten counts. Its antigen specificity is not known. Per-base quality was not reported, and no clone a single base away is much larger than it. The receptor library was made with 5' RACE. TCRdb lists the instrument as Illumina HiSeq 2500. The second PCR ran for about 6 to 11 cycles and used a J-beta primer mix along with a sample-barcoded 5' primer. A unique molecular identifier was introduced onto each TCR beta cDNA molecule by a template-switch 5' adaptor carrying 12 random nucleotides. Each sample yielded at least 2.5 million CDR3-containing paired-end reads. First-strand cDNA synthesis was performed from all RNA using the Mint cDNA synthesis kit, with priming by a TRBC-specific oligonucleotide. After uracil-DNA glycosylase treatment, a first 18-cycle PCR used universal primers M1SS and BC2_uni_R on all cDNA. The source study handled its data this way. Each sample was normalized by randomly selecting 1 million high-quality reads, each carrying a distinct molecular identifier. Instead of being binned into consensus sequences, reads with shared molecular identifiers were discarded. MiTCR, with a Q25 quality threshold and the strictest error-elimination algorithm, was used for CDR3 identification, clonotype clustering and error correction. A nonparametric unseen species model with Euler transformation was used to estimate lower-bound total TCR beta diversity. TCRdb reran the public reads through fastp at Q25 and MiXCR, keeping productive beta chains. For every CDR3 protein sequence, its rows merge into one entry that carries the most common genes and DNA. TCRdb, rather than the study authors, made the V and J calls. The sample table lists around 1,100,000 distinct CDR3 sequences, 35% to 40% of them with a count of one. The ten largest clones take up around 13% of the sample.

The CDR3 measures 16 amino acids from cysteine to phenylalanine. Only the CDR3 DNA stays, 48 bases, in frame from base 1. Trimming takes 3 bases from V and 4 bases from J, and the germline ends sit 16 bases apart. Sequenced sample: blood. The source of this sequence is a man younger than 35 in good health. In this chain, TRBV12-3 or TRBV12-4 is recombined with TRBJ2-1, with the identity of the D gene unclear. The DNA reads TGTGCCAGCAGTTTCCCTGTATATGAAACGTACAATGAGCAGTTCTTC. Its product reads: CASSFPVYETYNEQFF.